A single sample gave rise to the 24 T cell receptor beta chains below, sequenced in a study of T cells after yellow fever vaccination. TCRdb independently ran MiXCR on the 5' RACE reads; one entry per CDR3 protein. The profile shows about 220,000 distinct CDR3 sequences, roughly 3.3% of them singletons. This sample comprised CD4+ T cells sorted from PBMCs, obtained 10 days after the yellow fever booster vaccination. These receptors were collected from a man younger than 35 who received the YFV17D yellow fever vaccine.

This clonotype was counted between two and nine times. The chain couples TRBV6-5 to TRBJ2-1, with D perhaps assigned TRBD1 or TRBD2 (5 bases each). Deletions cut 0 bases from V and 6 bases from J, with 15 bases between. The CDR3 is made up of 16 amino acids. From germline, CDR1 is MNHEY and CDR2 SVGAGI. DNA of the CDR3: TGTGCCAGCAGTTACTCGAGGGCGACGGGGACCAATGAGCAGTTCTTC. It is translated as CASSYSRATGTNEQFF.

CDR3 protein: CASSQNSGGAKNIQYF. The CDR3 nucleotides read TGTGCCAGCAGCCAAAATAGCGGGGGGGCCAAAAACATTCAGTACTTC. The chain carries TRBV3-1 and TRBJ2-4; 10 bases are shared with TRBD2. The CDR3 consists of 16 residues. The germline gives CDR1 LGHDT, CDR2 YNNKEL (reference sequence). V trimming: 2 bases; J trimming: 1 base; junction bases outside the gene matches: 2.

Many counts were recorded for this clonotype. CDR3 protein: CASIPGRQTYEQYF. In nucleotides, the CDR3 is TGTGCCAGCATTCCGGGGCGGCAAACCTACGAGCAGTACTTC. The chain is built from TRBV10-3 and TRBJ2-7; D assignment may be TRBD1 or TRBD2 (5 bases each). Trimming shortened V by 10 bases and J by 2 bases, and 18 bases separated the two germline ends. This CDR3 is 14 amino acids long. In germline, CDR1 is ENHRY, CDR2 SYGVKD.

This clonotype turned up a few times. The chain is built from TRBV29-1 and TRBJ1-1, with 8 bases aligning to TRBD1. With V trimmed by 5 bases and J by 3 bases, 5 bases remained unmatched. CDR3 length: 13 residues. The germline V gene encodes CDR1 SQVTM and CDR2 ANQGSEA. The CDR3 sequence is CSVIRGRDTEAFF. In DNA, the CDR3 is TGCAGCGTTATCAGGGGGCGTGACACTGAAGCTTTCTTT. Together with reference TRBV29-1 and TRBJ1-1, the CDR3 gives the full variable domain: SAVISQKPSRDICQRGTSLTIQCQVDSQVTMMFWYRQQPGQSLTLIATANQGSEATYESGFVIDKFPISRPNLTFSTLTVSNMSPEDSSIYLCSVIRGRDTEAFFGQGTRLTVV.

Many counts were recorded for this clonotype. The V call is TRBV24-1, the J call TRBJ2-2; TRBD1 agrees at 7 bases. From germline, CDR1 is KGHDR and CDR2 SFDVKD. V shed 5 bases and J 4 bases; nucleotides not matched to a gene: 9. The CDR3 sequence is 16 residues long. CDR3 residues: CATSGRQGSVTGELFF. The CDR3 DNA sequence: TGTGCCACCAGTGGTAGACAGGGATCGGTCACCGGGGAGCTGTTTTTT.

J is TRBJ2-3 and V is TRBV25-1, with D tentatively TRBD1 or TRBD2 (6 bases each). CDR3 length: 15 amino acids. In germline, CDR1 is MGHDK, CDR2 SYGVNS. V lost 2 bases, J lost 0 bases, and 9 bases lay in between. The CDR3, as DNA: TGTGCCAGCAGTGAAAGGGGGACTAGCACAGATACGCAGTATTTT. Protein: CASSERGTSTDTQYF.

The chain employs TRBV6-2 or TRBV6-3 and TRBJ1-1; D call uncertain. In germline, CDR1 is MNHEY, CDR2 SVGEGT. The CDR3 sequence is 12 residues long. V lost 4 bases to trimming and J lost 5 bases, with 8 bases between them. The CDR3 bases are TGTGCCAGCAGTTCCGTTGGGACTGAAGCTTTCTTT. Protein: CASSSVGTEAFF.

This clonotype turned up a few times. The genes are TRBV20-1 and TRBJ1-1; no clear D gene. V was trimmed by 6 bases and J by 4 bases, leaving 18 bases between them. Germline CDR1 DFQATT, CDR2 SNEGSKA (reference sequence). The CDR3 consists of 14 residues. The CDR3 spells CSASWSFGFTEAFF. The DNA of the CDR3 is TGCAGTGCCTCCTGGAGCTTCGGGTTCACTGAAGCTTTCTTT.

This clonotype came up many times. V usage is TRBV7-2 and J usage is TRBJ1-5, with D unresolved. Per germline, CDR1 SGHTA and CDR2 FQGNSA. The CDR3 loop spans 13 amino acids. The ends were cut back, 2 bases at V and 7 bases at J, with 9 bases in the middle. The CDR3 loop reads CASSLSVGQPQHF. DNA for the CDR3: TGTGCCAGCAGCTTATCGGTGGGCCAGCCCCAGCATTTT.

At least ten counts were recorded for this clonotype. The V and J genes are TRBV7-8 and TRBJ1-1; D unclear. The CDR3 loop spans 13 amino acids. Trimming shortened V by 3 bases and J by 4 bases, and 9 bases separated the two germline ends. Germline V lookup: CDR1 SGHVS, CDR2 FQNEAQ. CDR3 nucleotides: TGTGCCAGCAGCTTGGGTAGTCCCACTGAAGCTTTCTTT. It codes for CASSLGSPTEAFF.

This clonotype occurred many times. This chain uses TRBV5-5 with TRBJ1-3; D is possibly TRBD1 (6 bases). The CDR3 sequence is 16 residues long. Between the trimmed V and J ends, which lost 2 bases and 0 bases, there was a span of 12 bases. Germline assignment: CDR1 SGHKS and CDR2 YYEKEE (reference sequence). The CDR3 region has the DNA TGTGCCAGCAGCTTAGGACAGACGAGCTCTGGAAACACCATATATTTT. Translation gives CASSLGQTSSGNTIYF.

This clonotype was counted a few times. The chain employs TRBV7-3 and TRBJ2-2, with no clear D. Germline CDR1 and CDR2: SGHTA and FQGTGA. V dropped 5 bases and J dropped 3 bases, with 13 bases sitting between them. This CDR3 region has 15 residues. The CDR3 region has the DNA TGTGCCAGCAGCAACACGGCCTGGGACACCGGGGAGCTGTTTTTT. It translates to CASSNTAWDTGELFF.

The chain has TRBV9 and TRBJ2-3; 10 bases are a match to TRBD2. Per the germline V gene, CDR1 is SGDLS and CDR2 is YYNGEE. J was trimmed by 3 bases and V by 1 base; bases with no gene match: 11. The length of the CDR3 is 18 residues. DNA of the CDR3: TGTGCCAGCAGCGTATCGAGCGGGGGGGCTTGGGGAACAGATACGCAGTATTTT. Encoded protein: CASSVSSGGAWGTDTQYF. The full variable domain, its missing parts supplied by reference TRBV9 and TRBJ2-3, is DSGVTQTPKHLITATGQRVTLRCSPRSGDLSVYWYQQSLDQGLQFLIQYYNGEERAKGNILERFSAQQFPDLHSELNLSSLELGDSALYFCASSVSSGGAWGTDTQYFGPGTRLTVL.

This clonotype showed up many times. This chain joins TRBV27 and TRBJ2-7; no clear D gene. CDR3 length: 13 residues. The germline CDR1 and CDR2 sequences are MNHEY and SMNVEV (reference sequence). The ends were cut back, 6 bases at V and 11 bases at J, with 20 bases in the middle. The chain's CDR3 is CASSLLASDKEYF. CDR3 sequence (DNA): TGTGCCAGCAGCCTGTTAGCCAGTGACAAAGAGTACTTC.

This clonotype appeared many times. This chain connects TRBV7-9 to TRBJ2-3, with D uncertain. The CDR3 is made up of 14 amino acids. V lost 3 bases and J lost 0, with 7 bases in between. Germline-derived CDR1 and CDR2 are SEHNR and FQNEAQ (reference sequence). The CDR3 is CASSFVLSTDTQYF. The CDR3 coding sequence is TGTGCCAGCAGCTTTGTGTTAAGCACAGATACGCAGTATTTT. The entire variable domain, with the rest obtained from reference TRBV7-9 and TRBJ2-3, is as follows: DTGVSQNPRHKITKRGQNVTFRCDPISEHNRLYWYRQTLGQGPEFLTYFQNEAQLEKSRLLSDRFSAERPKGSFSTLEIQRTEQGDSAMYLCASSFVLSTDTQYFGPGTRLTVL.

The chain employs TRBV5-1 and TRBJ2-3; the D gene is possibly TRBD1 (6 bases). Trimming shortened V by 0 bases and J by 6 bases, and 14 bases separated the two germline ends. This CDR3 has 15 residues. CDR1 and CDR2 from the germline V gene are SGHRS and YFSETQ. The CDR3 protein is CASSLADSLMDTQYF. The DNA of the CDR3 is TGCGCCAGCAGCTTGGCGGACAGTCTCATGGATACGCAGTATTTT.

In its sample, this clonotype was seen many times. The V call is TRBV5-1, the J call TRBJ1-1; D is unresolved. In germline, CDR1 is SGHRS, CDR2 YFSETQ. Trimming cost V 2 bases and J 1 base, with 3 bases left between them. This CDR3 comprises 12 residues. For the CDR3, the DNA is TGCGCCAGCAGCTTTGGGAACACTGAAGCTTTCTTT. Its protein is CASSFGNTEAFF.

The CDR3 coding sequence is TGTGCCAGCAGCCAACGGACTAGCGGTCTTGGGGAGACCCAGTACTTC. Protein sequence: CASSQRTSGLGETQYF. This chain uses TRBV7-2 with TRBJ2-5; 10 bases match TRBD2. Germline assignment: CDR1 SGHTA and CDR2 FQGNSA. This CDR3 comprises 16 residues. J was trimmed by 5 bases and V by 5 bases; bases with no gene match: 11.

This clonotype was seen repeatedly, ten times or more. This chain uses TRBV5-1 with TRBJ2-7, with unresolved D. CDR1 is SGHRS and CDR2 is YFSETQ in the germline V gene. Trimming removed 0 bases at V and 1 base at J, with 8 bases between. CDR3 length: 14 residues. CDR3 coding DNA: TGCGCCAGCAGCTTGGACGGCCCGTCCTACGAGCAGTACTTC. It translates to CASSLDGPSYEQYF.

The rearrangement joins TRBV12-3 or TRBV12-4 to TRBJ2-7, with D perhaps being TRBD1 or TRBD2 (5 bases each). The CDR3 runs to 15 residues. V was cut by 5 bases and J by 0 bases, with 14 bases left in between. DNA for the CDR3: TGTGCCAGCAGTCCGGGACGGTGGAGCTCCTACGAGCAGTACTTC. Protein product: CASSPGRWSSYEQYF.

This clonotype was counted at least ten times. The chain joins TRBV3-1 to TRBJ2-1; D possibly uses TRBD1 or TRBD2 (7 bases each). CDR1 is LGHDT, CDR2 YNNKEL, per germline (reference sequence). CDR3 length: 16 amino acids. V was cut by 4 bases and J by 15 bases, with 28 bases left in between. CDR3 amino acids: CASSLRGGPTYNEAFF. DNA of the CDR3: TGTGCCAGCAGCCTCAGGGGGGGCCCTACCTACAATGAGGCGTTCTTC.

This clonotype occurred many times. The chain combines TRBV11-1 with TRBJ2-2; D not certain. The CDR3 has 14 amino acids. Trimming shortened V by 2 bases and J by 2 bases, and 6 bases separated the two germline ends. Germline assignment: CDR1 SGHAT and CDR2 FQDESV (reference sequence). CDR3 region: CASSLMENTGELFF. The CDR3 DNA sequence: TGTGCCAGCAGCTTAATGGAAAACACCGGGGAGCTGTTTTTT.

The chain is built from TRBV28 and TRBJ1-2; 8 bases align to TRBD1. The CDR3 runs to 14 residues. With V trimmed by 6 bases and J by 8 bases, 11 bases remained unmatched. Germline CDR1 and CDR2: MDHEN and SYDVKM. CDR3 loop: CASRLPGQAEGYTF. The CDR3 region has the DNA TGTGCCAGCAGGCTTCCGGGACAGGCAGAAGGCTACACCTTC.

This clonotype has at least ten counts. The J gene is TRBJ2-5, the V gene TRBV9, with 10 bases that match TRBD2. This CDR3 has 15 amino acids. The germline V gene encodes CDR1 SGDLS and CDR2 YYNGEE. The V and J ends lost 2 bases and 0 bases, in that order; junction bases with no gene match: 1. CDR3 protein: CASSVGTSDQETQYF. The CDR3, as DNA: TGTGCCAGCAGCGTGGGGACTAGCGACCAAGAGACCCAGTACTTC.